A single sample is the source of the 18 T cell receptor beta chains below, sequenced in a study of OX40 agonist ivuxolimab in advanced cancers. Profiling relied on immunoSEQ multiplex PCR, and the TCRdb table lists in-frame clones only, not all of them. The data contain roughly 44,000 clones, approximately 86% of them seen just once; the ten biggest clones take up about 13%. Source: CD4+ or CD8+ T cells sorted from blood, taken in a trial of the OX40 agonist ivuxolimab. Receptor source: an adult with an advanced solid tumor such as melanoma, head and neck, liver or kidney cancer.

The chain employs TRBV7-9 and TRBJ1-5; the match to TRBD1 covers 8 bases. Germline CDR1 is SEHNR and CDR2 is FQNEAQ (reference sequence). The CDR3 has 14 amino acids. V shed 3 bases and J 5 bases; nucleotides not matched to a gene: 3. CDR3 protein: CASSFGQGYQPQHF. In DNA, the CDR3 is TGTGCCAGCAGCTTTGGACAGGGCTATCAGCCCCAGCATTTT.

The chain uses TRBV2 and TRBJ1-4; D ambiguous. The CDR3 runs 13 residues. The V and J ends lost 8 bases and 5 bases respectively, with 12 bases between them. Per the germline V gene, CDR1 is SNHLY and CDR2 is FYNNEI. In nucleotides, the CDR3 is TGTGCCAGCCTAATGGGCCTCAATGAAAAACTGTTTTTT. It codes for CASLMGLNEKLFF.

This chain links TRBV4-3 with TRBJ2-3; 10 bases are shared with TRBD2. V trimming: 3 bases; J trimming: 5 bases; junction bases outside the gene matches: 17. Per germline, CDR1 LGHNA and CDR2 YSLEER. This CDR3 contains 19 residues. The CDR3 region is CASSQDDGLAEGGEDTQYF. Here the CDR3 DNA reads TGCGCCAGCAGCCAGGACGATGGACTAGCGGAAGGGGGTGAAGATACGCAGTATTTT.

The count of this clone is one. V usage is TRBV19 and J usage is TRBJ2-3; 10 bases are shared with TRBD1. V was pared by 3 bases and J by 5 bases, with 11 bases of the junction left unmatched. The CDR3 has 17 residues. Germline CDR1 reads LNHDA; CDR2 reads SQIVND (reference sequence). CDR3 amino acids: CASSIQGQGLPRDTQYF. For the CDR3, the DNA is TGTGCCAGTAGTATTCAGGGACAGGGGCTACCGAGAGATACGCAGTATTTT. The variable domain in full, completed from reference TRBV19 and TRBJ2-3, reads DGGITQSPKYLFRKEGQNVTLSCEQNLNHDAMYWYRQDPGQGLRLIYYSQIVNDFQKGDIAEGYSVSREKKESFPLTVTSAQKNPTAFYLCASSIQGQGLPRDTQYFGPGTRLTVL.

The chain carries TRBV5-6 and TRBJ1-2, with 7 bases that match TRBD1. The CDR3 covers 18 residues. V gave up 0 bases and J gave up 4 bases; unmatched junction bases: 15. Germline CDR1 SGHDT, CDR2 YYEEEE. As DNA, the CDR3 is TGTGCCAGCAGCTTGGAGTCACACGGGAGGGGGCGTCTCTATGGCTACACCTTC. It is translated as CASSLESHGRGRLYGYTF.

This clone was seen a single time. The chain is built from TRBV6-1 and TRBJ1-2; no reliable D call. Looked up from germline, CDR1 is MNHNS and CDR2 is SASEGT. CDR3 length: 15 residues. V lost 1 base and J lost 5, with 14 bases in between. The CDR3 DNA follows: TGTGCCAGCAGTGAAGAGGGCGGATCCTGGTATGGCTACACCTTC. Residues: CASSEEGGSWYGYTF.

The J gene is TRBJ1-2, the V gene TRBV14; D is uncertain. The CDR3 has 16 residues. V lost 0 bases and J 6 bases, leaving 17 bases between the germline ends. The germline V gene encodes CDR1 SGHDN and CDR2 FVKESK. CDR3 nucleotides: TGTGCCAGCAGCCAAGATCGGCGGGGATGGGCTAATGGCTACACCTTC. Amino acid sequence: CASSQDRRGWANGYTF.

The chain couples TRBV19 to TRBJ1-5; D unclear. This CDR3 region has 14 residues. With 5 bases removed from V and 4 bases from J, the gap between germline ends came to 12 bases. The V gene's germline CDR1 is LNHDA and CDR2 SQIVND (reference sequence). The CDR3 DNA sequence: TGTGCCAGTAGTTCCCCCAGAGGGAATCAGCCCCAGCATTTT. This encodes CASSSPRGNQPQHF.

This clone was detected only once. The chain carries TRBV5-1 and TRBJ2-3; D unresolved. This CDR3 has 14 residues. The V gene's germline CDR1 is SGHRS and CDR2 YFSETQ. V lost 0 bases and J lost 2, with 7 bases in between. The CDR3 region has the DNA TGCGCCAGCAGCTTGGAGGGATACACAGATACGCAGTATTTT. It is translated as CASSLEGYTDTQYF.

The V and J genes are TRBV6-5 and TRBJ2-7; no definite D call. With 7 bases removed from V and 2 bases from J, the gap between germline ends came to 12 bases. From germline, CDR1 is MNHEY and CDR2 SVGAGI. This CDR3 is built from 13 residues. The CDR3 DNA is TGTGCCAGCATTGGGGTCGGCCCCTACGAGCAGTACTTC. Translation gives CASIGVGPYEQYF.

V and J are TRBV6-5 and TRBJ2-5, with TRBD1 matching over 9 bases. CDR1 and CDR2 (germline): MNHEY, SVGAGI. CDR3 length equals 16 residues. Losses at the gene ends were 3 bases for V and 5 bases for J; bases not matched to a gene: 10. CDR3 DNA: TGTGCCAGCAGTTATTCCCGGGGACAGGGCGGCGAGACCCAGTACTTC. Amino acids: CASSYSRGQGGETQYF.

The CDR3 region is CASSLFVGNTIYF. CDR3 bases: TGTGCCAGCAGCTTGTTCGTAGGAAACACCATATATTTT. V gene TRBV5-8 combines with J gene TRBJ1-3; D gene ambiguous. Germline lookup yields CDR1 SGHTS and CDR2 YDEGEE. This CDR3 contains 13 residues. V was pared by 1 base and J by 4 bases, with 6 bases between. The variable domain in full, with the rest retrieved from reference TRBV5-8 and TRBJ1-3, is EAGVTQSPTHLIKTRGQQATLRCSPISGHTSVYWYQQALGLGLQFLLWYDEGEERNRGNFPPRFSGRQFPNYSSELNVNALELEDSALYLCASSLFVGNTIYFGEGSWLTVV.

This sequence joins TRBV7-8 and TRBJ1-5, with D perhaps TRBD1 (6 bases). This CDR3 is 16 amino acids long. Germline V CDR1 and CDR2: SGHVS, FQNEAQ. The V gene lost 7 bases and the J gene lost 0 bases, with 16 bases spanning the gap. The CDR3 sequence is CASILSTGYSNQPQHF. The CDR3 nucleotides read TGTGCCAGCATCCTATCCACAGGGTATAGCAATCAGCCCCAGCATTTT.

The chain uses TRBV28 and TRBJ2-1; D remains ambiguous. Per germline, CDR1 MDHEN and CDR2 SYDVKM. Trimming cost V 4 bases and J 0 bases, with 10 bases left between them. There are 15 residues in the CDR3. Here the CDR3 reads CASSYGESSYNEQFF. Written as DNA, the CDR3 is TGTGCCAGCAGTTATGGAGAGAGCTCCTACAATGAGCAGTTCTTC.

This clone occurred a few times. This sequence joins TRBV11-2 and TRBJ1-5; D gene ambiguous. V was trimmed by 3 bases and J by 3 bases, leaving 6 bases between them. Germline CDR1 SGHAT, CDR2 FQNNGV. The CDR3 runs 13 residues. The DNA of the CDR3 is TGTGCCAGCAGCTTTTCGTACAATCAGCCCCAGCATTTT. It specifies CASSFSYNQPQHF.

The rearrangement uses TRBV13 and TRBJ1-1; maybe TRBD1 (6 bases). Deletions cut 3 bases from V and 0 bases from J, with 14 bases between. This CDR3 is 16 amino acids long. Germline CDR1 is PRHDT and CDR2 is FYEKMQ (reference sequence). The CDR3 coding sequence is TGTGCCAGCAGCTTTAACCCCGGACAGCTGAACACTGAAGCTTTCTTT. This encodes CASSFNPGQLNTEAFF. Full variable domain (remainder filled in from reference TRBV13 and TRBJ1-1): AAGVIQSPRHLIKEKRETATLKCYPIPRHDTVYWYQQGPGQDPQFLISFYEKMQSDKGSIPDRFSAQQFSDYHSELNMSSLELGDSALYFCASSFNPGQLNTEAFFGQGTRLTVV.

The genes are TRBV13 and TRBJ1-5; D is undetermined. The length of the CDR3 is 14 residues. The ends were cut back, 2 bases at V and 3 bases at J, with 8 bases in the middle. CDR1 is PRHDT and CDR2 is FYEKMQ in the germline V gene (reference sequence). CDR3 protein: CASSLSDSNQPQHF. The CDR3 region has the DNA TGTGCCAGCAGCTTATCCGATTCCAATCAGCCCCAGCATTTT.

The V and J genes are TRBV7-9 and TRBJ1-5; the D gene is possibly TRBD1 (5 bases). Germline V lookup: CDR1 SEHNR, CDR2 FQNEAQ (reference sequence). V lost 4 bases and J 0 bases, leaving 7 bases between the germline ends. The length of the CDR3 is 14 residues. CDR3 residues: CASSSGVSNQPQHF. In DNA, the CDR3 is TGTGCCAGCAGCTCGGGGGTTAGCAATCAGCCCCAGCATTTT.